This T cell receptor beta chain stems from a study of cytomegalovirus exposure and HLA in healthy donors. Regarding the study as a whole: Through in vitro validation, a few CMV-associated chains were shown to be specific for CMV antigens.

The table came from immunoSEQ multiplex PCR; TCRdb's copy has only in-frame clones and leaves some out. Of around 150,000 clones in the sample, about nine tenths were seen once. Turning to this clone: Its antigen is unknown.

CDR1 and CDR2 (germline): SGDLS, YYNGEE. The CDR3 loop spans 17 amino acids. With 3 bases clipped from V and 1 base from J, the junction kept 8 bases outside the gene matches. This receptor was obtained from a woman in her 30s in good health and CMV-seronegative. The chain uses TRBV9 and TRBJ2-2, with TRBD1 identical over 8 bases. Sequencing used PBMCs. The CDR3 reads CASSDPPGGLNTGELFF. CDR3 sequence (DNA): TGTGCCAGCAGCGATCCTCCAGGGGGCCTGAACACCGGGGAGCTGTTTTTT. Supplemented by reference TRBV9 and TRBJ2-2, the full variable domain reads DSGVTQTPKHLITATGQRVTLRCSPRSGDLSVYWYQQSLDQGLQFLIQYYNGEERAKGNILERFSAQQFPDLHSELNLSSLELGDSALYFCASSDPPGGLNTGELFFGEGSRLTVL.